This TCR beta chain was observed in a study of cytomegalovirus exposure and HLA in healthy donors. Study information: Of around 400 genotyped donors, about 81% grouped in the Caucasian-associated ancestry cluster.

The PCR used 60 Vbeta and 13 Jbeta primers. TCRdb keeps only in-frame clones here, not all; method: immunoSEQ multiplex PCR. The repertoire consists of around 90,000 clones, with 85% occurring once and the leading ten covering about 7.7%. The germline V gene encodes CDR1 MDHEN and CDR2 SYDVKM. This CDR3 is built from 16 residues. V gave up 5 bases and J gave up 5 bases; unmatched junction bases: 14. About this clone: The antigen remains undetermined.

Study-wide results and limits: The likely explanation for a cluster of highly shared sequence variants was sequencing artifact. Donor immune exposure was known only as CMV serostatus. Sequencing depth across donors, presence/absence analyses assumed, was roughly uniform.

The V call is TRBV28, the J call TRBJ2-5; 7 bases fit TRBD2. Sequencing input: PBMCs. The clonotype originates from a man aged 40-55 years in good health and CMV-seropositive. The CDR3 bases are TGTGCCAGCAGTGGCGGACCCAGCGGGACCTTGGAGACCCAGTACTTC. It encodes CASSGGPSGTLETQYF.